A selection of T cell receptor beta chains follows, all from one sample in a study of early stage breast cancer tumors. Profiled with immunoSEQ multiplex PCR; TCRdb holds only in-frame clones, not every one. There are 40,000 to 60,000 clones in the sample; roughly 84% occur only once, and around 1.5% lies in the top ten. The sequenced material came from blood. Receptor source: a person aged 45 to 59 with breast cancer. CDR3s include the opening cysteine and the closing phenylalanine or tryptophan. A D gene is named only where the DNA matches it firmly. Not all rows give a size; the values are once, few, many and, for expanded clones, a class.

CDR3: CASSLIWQGGGNTIYF; DNA: TGTGCCAGCAGCTTAATTTGGCAGGGGGGCGGAAACACCATATATTTT; size: -; J: TRBJ1-3; V: TRBV7-6; D: TRBD1
CDR3: CASSQNYGQINTGELFF; DNA: TGCGCCAGCAGCCAGAATTACGGACAGATAAACACCGGGGAGCTGTTTTTT; size: -; J: TRBJ2-2; V: TRBV4-3; D: -
CDR3: CASRAGTQANQPQHF; DNA: TGTGCCAGTAGGGCCGGGACCCAAGCTAATCAGCCCCAGCATTTT; size: -; J: TRBJ1-5; V: TRBV19; D: -
CDR3: CASSLGTSGGHEQFF; DNA: TGTGCCAGCAGTTTAGGGACTAGCGGGGGCCATGAGCAGTTCTTC; size: -; J: TRBJ2-1; V: TRBV28; D: TRBD2
CDR3: CASTGRTAPNTGELFF; DNA: TGTGCCAGCACCGGGAGAACAGCCCCGAACACCGGGGAGCTGTTTTTT; size: -; J: TRBJ2-2; V: TRBV2; D: -
CDR3: CASSHQETGELFF; DNA: TGCGCCAGCAGCCATCAGGAGACCGGGGAGCTGTTTTTT; size: once; J: TRBJ2-2; V: TRBV4-3; D: -
CDR3: CASSLGEVGRQFF; DNA: TGTGCCAGCAGCCTCGGCGAGGTGGGACGGCAGTTCTTC; size: -; J: TRBJ2-1; V: TRBV7-9; D: -
CDR3: CASSVGLFTDTQYF; DNA: TGTGCCAGCAGCGTAGGACTCTTCACAGATACGCAGTATTTT; size: -; J: TRBJ2-3; V: TRBV9; D: -
CDR3: CASRDRSLRGSYEQYF; DNA: TGTGCCAGTAGAGACAGGTCCCTGCGGGGTTCCTACGAGCAGTACTTC; size: -; J: TRBJ2-7; V: TRBV19; D: -
CDR3: CASSRGGLEEDEQYF; DNA: TGCGCCAGCAGTCGGGGGGGACTCGAGGAAGACGAGCAGTACTTC; size: -; J: TRBJ2-7; V: TRBV5-1; D: TRBD2